This TCR beta chain stems from a study of blood T cell repertoires in COVID-19. The assay was immunoSEQ multiplex PCR, and TCRdb's table has in-frame clones only and misses some. The table lists around 200,000 clones, around 80% of them singletons, with roughly 1.2% in the top ten. The CDR3 length is 17 residues. V was pared by 6 bases and J by 5 bases, with 16 bases of the junction left unmatched. Germline lookup yields CDR1 MDHEN and CDR2 SYDVKM. The sequence was collected from a young woman with COVID-19, enrolled during active disease. The specimen sequenced was peripheral blood. This chain uses TRBV28 with TRBJ2-1; 7 nucleotides agree with TRBD2. The CDR3 DNA sequence: TGTGCCAGCAGGAGGGCGGCAGTGCGGGGGATGGACAATGAGCAGTTCTTC. This translates into CASRRAAVRGMDNEQFF.